Below are 18 T cell receptor beta chains sequenced from a single sample in a study of early T cells in non-severe SARS-CoV-2 infection. Using its own MiXCR run on the 5' RACE reads, TCRdb lists one record per CDR3 protein. The sample has approximately 50,000 distinct CDR3 sequences, about 9.3% seen once. The sample consisted of whole blood. These receptors all stem from an adult who was a healthcare worker with PCR-confirmed SARS-CoV-2 infection or an uninfected control (not recorded which).

The genes are TRBV18 and TRBJ2-7; 9 bases align to TRBD2. Germline CDR1 reads KGHSH; CDR2 reads LQKENI. This CDR3 is built from 15 residues. V shed 1 base, J shed 7 bases, and the junction held 8 bases outside the gene matches. The CDR3 is CASSPRVAGDKEQYF. The CDR3 DNA is TGTGCCAGCTCACCACGGGTAGCGGGAGATAAGGAGCAGTACTTC.

This clonotype was seen a few times. The J gene is TRBJ2-7, the V gene TRBV20-1; 15 nucleotides align to TRBD2. V lost 0 bases, J lost 4 bases, and 4 bases stayed unmatched. The CDR3 consists of 16 residues. Germline assignment: CDR1 DFQATT and CDR2 SNEGSKA (reference sequence). This chain's CDR3 is CSARDPGLAGGYEQYF. The CDR3 region has the DNA TGCAGTGCTAGAGACCCCGGACTAGCGGGAGGGTACGAGCAGTACTTC.

Concerning this clonotype: A read error is possible here, since a much larger clone lies one base away. This sequence joins TRBV29-1 and TRBJ2-1; D not resolved. The CDR3 runs 13 residues. The germline V gene has CDR1 SQVTM and CDR2 ANQGSEA. V was clipped by 1 base and J by 6 bases, with 10 bases between them. The CDR3 is CSVEAKTGNEQFF. In nucleotides, the CDR3 is TGCAGCGTTGAAGCTAAGACTGGCAATGAGCAGTTCTTC.

This clonotype was counted at least ten times. The chain uses TRBV12-3 or TRBV12-4 and TRBJ2-1, with TRBD2 matching over 9 bases. This CDR3 contains 14 residues. V was pared by 3 bases and J by 5 bases, with 2 bases of the junction left unmatched. DNA of the CDR3: TGTGCCAGCAGTTTCCCTAGCGGGAACAATGAGCAGTTCTTC. Its translation: CASSFPSGNNEQFF.

The chain is built from TRBV5-1 and TRBJ2-1; 8 positions agree with TRBD2. CDR3 length: 14 amino acids. Germline CDR1 reads SGHRS; CDR2 reads YFSETQ. Trimming removed 3 bases from V and 5 bases from J; junction bases left unmatched: 4. CDR3 sequence reads: CASSSTSGHNEQFF. The CDR3 region has the DNA TGCGCCAGCAGCTCTACTAGCGGACACAATGAGCAGTTCTTC.

The J gene is TRBJ2-2, the V gene TRBV19, with D possibly being TRBD1 (5 bases). Trimming cost V 2 bases and J 4 bases, with 14 bases left between them. The CDR3 is 16 residues long. The V gene's germline CDR1 is LNHDA and CDR2 SQIVND (reference sequence). The CDR3 DNA is TGTGCCAGTAGTATACAGGGTTCTTTAGTCACCGGGGAGCTGTTTTTT. Amino acid sequence: CASSIQGSLVTGELFF. The whole variable domain, filled in from reference TRBV19 and TRBJ2-2, reads DGGITQSPKYLFRKEGQNVTLSCEQNLNHDAMYWYRQDPGQGLRLIYYSQIVNDFQKGDIAEGYSVSREKKESFPLTVTSAQKNPTAFYLCASSIQGSLVTGELFFGEGSRLTVL.

At least ten counts were recorded for this clonotype. CDR3 residues: CASSQDLDNEQFF. The CDR3 nucleotides read TGCGCCAGCAGCCAAGACCTAGACAATGAGCAGTTCTTC. The rearrangement uses TRBV4-3 and TRBJ2-1; D gene ambiguous. CDR3 length: 13 amino acids. Trimming took 0 bases from V and 5 from J, leaving 5 bases between them. Germline CDR1 is LGHNA and CDR2 is YSLEER.

The chain joins TRBV18 to TRBJ1-1, with no clear D. From germline, CDR1 is KGHSH and CDR2 LQKENI. The CDR3 covers 13 residues. V shed 3 bases and J shed 3 bases, with 8 bases lying between them. Written as DNA, the CDR3 is TGTGCCAGCTCACCTAGGACGGACACTGAAGCTTTCTTT. Protein sequence: CASSPRTDTEAFF.

This clonotype occurred many times. This chain connects TRBV20-1 to TRBJ2-1; D unresolved. This CDR3 has 10 amino acids. Germline V gives CDR1 DFQATT, CDR2 SNEGSKA (reference sequence). V lost 6 bases, J lost 3 bases, and 3 bases lay in between. The CDR3 reads CSAFYNEQFF. The CDR3 DNA reads as TGCAGTGCCTTCTACAATGAGCAGTTCTTC.

This chain connects TRBV7-2 to TRBJ2-3, with 10 nucleotides matching TRBD2. The CDR3 length is 13 residues. V gave up 1 base and J gave up 15 bases; unmatched junction bases: 7. From germline, CDR1 is SGHTA and CDR2 FQGNSA. In DNA form, the CDR3 reads TGTGCCAGCAGCTTAGGGATGCCTAGCGGGAGCTATTTT. This gives the protein CASSLGMPSGSYF.

This clonotype was seen at least ten times. The CDR3 DNA reads as TGTGCCAGCAGCTTAGGGCAGACAGCCCAAGGGGACGAGCAGTACTTC. Translation: CASSLGQTAQGDEQYF. The genes are TRBV7-9 and TRBJ2-7; D is perhaps TRBD1 (5 bases). There are 16 residues in the CDR3. Trimming pared 1 base from V and 5 bases from J, leaving 18 bases between. The germline V gene has CDR1 SEHNR and CDR2 FQNEAQ (reference sequence).

This chain joins TRBV7-2 and TRBJ2-3; the D gene is possibly TRBD2 (6 bases). Germline V gives CDR1 SGHTA, CDR2 FQGNSA. This CDR3 region has 20 residues. The germline V and J ends were trimmed by 1 base and 0 bases, with 23 bases remaining between them. The CDR3 bases are TGTGCCAGCAGCTTAGTGGGGGGACCGTCTTCGGGTTTCAGCACAGATACGCAGTATTTT. This translates into CASSLVGGPSSGFSTDTQYF.

This chain uses TRBV29-1 with TRBJ2-7, with D unclear. The CDR3 is made up of 12 amino acids. V lost 6 bases and J lost 3, with 12 bases in between. Germline lookup yields CDR1 SQVTM and CDR2 ANQGSEA. The CDR3 nucleotides read TGCAGCGTAATGGAACCACACTACGAGCAGTACTTC. Translated, it gives CSVMEPHYEQYF.

This clonotype was detected ten times or more. DNA of the CDR3: TGCGCCAGCAGCCAAGATTTAGTAGCAGGGGAGCAGGGTGGCTACACCTTC. Residues: CASSQDLVAGEQGGYTF. The chain recombines TRBV4-3 with TRBJ1-2; D may be TRBD1 (6 bases). Germline V lookup: CDR1 LGHNA, CDR2 YSLEER. CDR3 size: 17 residues. V was shortened by 0 bases and J by 7 bases, with 21 bases between the two germline ends.

The sample holds a few counts of this clonotype. The chain combines TRBV7-2 with TRBJ2-1; D might be TRBD1 (6 bases). The CDR3 covers 15 residues. Germline assignment: CDR1 SGHTA and CDR2 FQGNSA. Trimming pared 2 bases from V and 2 bases from J, leaving 10 bases between. The CDR3: CASSLNRATYNEQFF. CDR3 sequence (DNA): TGTGCCAGCAGCTTAAACAGGGCCACCTACAATGAGCAGTTCTTC. The variable domain in full, with the rest retrieved from reference TRBV7-2 and TRBJ2-1, is GAGVSQSPSNKVTEKGKDVELRCDPISGHTALYWYRQSLGQGLEFLIYFQGNSAPDKSGLPSDRFSAERTGGSVSTLTIQRTQQEDSAVYLCASSLNRATYNEQFFGPGTRLTVL.

This clonotype has at least ten counts. The chain couples TRBV29-1 to TRBJ1-1; D unclear. Trimming cost V 1 base and J 0 bases, with 12 bases left between them. Germline V gives CDR1 SQVTM, CDR2 ANQGSEA. The CDR3 contains 15 residues. CDR3 DNA: TGCAGCGTTGAAGGACCCGCCGGCATGAACACTGAAGCTTTCTTT. Its translation: CSVEGPAGMNTEAFF.

Many counts were recorded for this clonotype. The chain employs TRBV7-9 and TRBJ2-1; no clear D gene. The CDR3 totals 14 residues. From germline, CDR1 is SEHNR and CDR2 FQNEAQ (reference sequence). V was shortened by 2 bases and J by 3 bases, with 8 bases between the two germline ends. The CDR3 DNA reads TGTGCCAGCAGCTTATATTCCAGCTACAATGAGCAGTTCTTC. Translation: CASSLYSSYNEQFF.

Many counts were recorded for this clonotype. One end of the junction does not line up with germline, which may come from a read error. This chain joins TRBV14 and TRBJ1-1; D is possibly TRBD1 (5 bases). The CDR3 is 16 residues long. Germline V gene sequence: CDR1 SGHDN, CDR2 FVKESK. The CDR3 sequence is CASSLYQGERGSEVFF. CDR3 sequence (DNA): TGTGCCAGCAGCCTCTACCAAGGGGAAAGAGGTTCTGAAGTTTTCTTT.